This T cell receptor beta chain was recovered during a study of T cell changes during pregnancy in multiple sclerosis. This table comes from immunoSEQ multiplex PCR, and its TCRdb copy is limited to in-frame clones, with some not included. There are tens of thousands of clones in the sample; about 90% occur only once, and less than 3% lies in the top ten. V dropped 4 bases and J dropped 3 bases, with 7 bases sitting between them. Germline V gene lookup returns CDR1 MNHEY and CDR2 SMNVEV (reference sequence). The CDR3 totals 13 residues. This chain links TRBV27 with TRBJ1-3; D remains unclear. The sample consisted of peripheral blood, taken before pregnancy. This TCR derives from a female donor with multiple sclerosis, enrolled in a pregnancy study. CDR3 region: CASSSWSGNTIYF. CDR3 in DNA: TGTGCCAGCAGTTCTTGGAGTGGAAACACCATATATTTT.